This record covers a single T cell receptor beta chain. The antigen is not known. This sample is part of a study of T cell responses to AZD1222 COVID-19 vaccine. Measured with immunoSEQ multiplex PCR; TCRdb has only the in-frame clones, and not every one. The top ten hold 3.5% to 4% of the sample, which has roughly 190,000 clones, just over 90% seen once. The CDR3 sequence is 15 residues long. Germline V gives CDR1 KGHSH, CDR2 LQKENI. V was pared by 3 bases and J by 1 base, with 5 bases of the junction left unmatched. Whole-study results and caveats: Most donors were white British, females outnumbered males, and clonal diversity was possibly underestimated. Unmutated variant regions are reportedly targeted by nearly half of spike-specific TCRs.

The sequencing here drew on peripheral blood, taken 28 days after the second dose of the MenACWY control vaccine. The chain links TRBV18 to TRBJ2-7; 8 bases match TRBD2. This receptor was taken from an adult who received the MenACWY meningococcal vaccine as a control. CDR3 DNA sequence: TGTGCCAGCTCACCCAAGCGGGAGCAATCCTACGAGCAGTACTTC. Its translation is CASSPKREQSYEQYF.